This section outlines one T cell receptor beta chain sequence together with its context. Its antigen is unknown. Trimming left V 2 bases short and J 15 bases short, with 17 bases between. CDR3 size: 13 residues. Germline V CDR1 and CDR2: SGHTA, FQGNSA. The data were taken from a study of chemoradiotherapy in HPV16-positive cancers. Overall study findings and caveats: The functional HPV-specific definition rests on just a couple of HPV16-positive patients. Candidate HPV-specific clones and E7-related TCR motifs grew in tumor during treatment.

The method was immunoSEQ multiplex PCR; TCRdb's version includes in-frame clones alone and lacks a portion of them. Of about 12,000 clones listed, 89% are singletons. The specimen was blood, collected from a patient who underwent chemoradiotherapy. The TCR comes from a human donor with HPV-associated anogenital cancer. The chain links TRBV7-2 to TRBJ2-1; D is uncertain. The CDR3 nucleotides are TGTGCCAGCAGCTTAAAGGTCCCCCCCTGGACGTTCTTC. Translated, it gives CASSLKVPPWTFF.